This T cell receptor (beta chain) was identified in a study of post-analysis software for immune sequencing data. Remarks on this clonotype: What it recognizes is unknown.

cDNA libraries for TCR beta contained unique molecular identifiers. A single record per CDR3 protein comes from TCRdb applying MiXCR to the PCR reads. Found here are about 180,000 distinct CDR3 sequences, about 29% of them singletons; the top ten hold 1.5%. The V end lost 0 bases, the J end lost 5 bases, and 10 bases lay between the germline ends. Germline assignment: CDR1 LNHNV and CDR2 YYDKDF (reference sequence). CDR3 length: 15 residues. General study results and limits: TRBV5-6, TRBV5-1 and TRBV20-1 belonged to a set of a handful of TRBV segments that were more frequent in patients than controls. Relative to controls, patients with multiple sclerosis showed significantly lower normalized Chao1 diversity.

Sequences were obtained from blood. The receptor's source is a girl aged 10 to 17 with multiple sclerosis. V gene TRBV15 combines with J gene TRBJ1-4; weak D call: TRBD1 (5 bases). The CDR3 reads CATSRDKGLNEKLFF. DNA for the CDR3: TGTGCCACCAGCAGAGATAAGGGGCTGAATGAAAAACTGTTTTTT.